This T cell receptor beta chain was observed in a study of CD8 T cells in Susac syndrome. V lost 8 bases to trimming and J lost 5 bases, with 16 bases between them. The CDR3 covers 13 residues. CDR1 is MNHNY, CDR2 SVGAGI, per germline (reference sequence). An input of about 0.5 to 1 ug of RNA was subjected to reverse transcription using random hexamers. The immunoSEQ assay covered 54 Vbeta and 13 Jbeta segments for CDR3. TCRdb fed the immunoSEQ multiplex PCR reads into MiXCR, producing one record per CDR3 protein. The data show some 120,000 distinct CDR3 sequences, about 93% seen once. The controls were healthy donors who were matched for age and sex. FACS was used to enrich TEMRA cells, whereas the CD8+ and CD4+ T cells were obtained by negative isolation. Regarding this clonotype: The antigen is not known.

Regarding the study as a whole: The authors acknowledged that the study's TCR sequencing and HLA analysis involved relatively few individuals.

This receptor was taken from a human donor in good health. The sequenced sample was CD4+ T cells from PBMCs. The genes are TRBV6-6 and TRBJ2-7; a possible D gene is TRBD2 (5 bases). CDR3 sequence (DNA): TGTGCCAGCGGGCAGACTACCCCCCACGAGCAGTACTTC. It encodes CASGQTTPHEQYF.